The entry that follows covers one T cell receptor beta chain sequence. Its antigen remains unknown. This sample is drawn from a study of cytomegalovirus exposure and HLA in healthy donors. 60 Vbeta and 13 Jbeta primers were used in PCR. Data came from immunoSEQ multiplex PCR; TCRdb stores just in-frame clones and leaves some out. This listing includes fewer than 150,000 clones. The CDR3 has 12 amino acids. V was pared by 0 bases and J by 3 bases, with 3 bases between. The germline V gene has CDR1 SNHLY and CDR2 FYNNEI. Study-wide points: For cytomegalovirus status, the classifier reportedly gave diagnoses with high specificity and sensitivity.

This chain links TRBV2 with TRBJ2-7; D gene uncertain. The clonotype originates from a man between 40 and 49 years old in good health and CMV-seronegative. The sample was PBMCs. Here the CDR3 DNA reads TGTGCCAGCAGTGAAGCCGGCTACGAGCAGTACTTC. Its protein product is CASSEAGYEQYF. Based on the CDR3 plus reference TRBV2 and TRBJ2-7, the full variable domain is EPEVTQTPSHQVTQMGQEVILRCVPISNHLYFYWYRQILGQKVEFLVSFYNNEISEKSEIFDDQFSVERPDGSNFTLKIRSTKLEDSAMYFCASSEAGYEQYFGPGTRLTVT.